The 9 T cell receptor beta chains given below trace back to one sample, sequenced in a study of post-analysis software for immune sequencing data. Study-wide points: Patients carried 4 or 5 TRBV segments more frequently than controls did, and TRBV5-6, TRBV5-1 and TRBV20-1 were among them.

The antigens of these receptors remain unknown. Tagging with unique molecular identifiers was a feature of the TCR beta cDNA libraries. MiXCR, applied by TCRdb to the PCR reads, yields one record per CDR3 protein. The sample contains roughly 700,000 distinct CDR3 sequences, roughly 29% of which appear only once. Sequences were obtained from blood. These receptors were taken from a girl between 10 and 17 years old with multiple sclerosis.

This sequence joins TRBV19 and TRBJ1-5; TRBD1 aligns across 7 bases. The CDR3 runs to 17 residues. Germline V lookup: CDR1 LNHDA, CDR2 SQIVND (reference sequence). The V and J ends lost 7 bases and 0 bases, in that order; junction bases with no gene match: 12. This chain's CDR3 is CASTHPGQLISNQPQHF. The CDR3 DNA is TGTGCCAGTACCCATCCGGGACAGTTGATTAGCAATCAGCCCCAGCATTTT.

V gene TRBV20-1 combines with J gene TRBJ1-5; 8 nucleotides match TRBD1. There are 15 residues in the CDR3. J was trimmed by 4 bases and V by 6 bases; bases with no gene match: 11. Germline V gene sequence: CDR1 DFQATT, CDR2 SNEGSKA (reference sequence). CDR3 loop: CSARDRMVPNQPQHF. In nucleotides, the CDR3 is TGCAGTGCGAGGGACAGGATGGTCCCGAATCAGCCCCAGCATTTT.

This clonotype was picked up a small number of times. V and J are TRBV5-5 and TRBJ2-7, with D tentatively TRBD1 or TRBD2 (5 bases each). V lost 4 bases to trimming and J lost 3 bases, with 11 bases between them. Per the germline V gene, CDR1 is SGHKS and CDR2 is YYEKEE (reference sequence). CDR3 length equals 13 residues. The CDR3 sequence: CASSRDGIYEQYF. As DNA, the CDR3 is TGTGCCAGCAGCCGGGACGGAATCTACGAGCAGTACTTC.

Regarding this clonotype: One base away lies a much larger clone, so this may be a sequencing read error. The chain links TRBV20-1 to TRBJ2-5; D call uncertain. This CDR3 has 14 residues. Trimming left V 0 bases short and J 3 bases short, with 11 bases between. Looked up from germline, CDR1 is DFQATT and CDR2 is SNEGSKA (reference sequence). The CDR3 here is CSARDHKAEETQYF. The CDR3 DNA reads as TGCAGTGCTAGAGATCACAAGGCGGAAGAGACCCAGTACTTC.

The chain employs TRBV28 and TRBJ2-7; perhaps TRBD1 as D (6 bases). The V end lost 5 bases, the J end lost 3 bases, and 17 bases lay between the germline ends. CDR1 and CDR2 from the germline V gene are MDHEN and SYDVKM. This CDR3 has 15 residues. The CDR3 DNA sequence: TGTGCCAGCAGTCCTACACAGGGAAACCGCTACGAGCAGTACTTC. Its translation is CASSPTQGNRYEQYF.

The CDR3 here is CASSQEVTNTEAFF. The CDR3 DNA reads as TGTGCCAGCAGCCAGGAAGTAACGAACACTGAAGCTTTCTTT. The rearrangement links TRBV4-2 to TRBJ1-1; D unclear. V gave up 3 bases and J gave up 1 base, with 9 bases separating them. Germline V gene lookup returns CDR1 LGHNA and CDR2 YNFKEQ. The CDR3 consists of 14 residues.

This sequence joins TRBV20-1 and TRBJ2-7, with D perhaps matching TRBD2 (5 bases). CDR3 length equals 14 residues. The V end was cut by 5 bases, the J end by 1 base, with 15 bases between. Germline values: CDR1 DFQATT, CDR2 SNEGSKA (reference sequence). Here the CDR3 reads CSALASLGSYEQYF. CDR3 bases: TGCAGTGCTCTAGCATCCTTAGGATCCTACGAGCAGTACTTC.

The V call is TRBV12-3 or TRBV12-4, the J call TRBJ2-1, with a weak D call TRBD2 (6 bases). Trimming pared 2 bases from V and 8 bases from J, leaving 16 bases between. The CDR3 has 15 amino acids. CDR3 sequence: CASSLRRGAADEQFF. The CDR3 region has the DNA TGTGCCAGCAGTTTAAGGAGGGGTGCTGCGGATGAGCAGTTCTTC.

CDR3 loop: CSVQGIAEAFF. The CDR3 DNA reads TGCAGCGTTCAGGGAATCGCTGAAGCTTTCTTT. The rearrangement links TRBV29-1 to TRBJ1-1, with D possibly TRBD1 on 5 matching bases. V was pared by 5 bases and J by 6 bases, with 10 bases between. This CDR3 is built from 11 residues. CDR1 SQVTM and CDR2 ANQGSEA come from the germline V gene.